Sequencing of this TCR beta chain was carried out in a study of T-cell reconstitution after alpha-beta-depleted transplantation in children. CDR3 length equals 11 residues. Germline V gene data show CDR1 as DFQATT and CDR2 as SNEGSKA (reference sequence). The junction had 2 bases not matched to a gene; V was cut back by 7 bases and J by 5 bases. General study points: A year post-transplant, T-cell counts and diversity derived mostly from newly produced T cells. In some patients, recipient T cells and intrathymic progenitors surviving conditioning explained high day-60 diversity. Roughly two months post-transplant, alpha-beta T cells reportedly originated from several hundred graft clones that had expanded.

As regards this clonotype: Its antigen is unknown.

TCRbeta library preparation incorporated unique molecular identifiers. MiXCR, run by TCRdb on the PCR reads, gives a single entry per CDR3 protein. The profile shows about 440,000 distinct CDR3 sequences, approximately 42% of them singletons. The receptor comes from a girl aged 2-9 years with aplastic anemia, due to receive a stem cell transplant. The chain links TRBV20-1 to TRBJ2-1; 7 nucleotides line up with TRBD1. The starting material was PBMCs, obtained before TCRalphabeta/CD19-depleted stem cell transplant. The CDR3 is CSGDRDNEQFF. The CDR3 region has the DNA TGCAGTGGAGACAGGGACAATGAGCAGTTCTTC.